The sequence of this T cell receptor beta chain was determined in a study of blood T cells in healthy people across ages. From germline, CDR1 is DFQATT and CDR2 SNEGSKA (reference sequence). This CDR3 contains 15 residues. Overall study results and limits: Across the age range, TCR beta diversity per million T cells fell in a roughly linear way.

It was with a sample-barcoded 5' primer and a J-beta primer mix that a second PCR of about 6 to 11 cycles was run. Each cDNA was tagged by a template-switch adaptor containing 12 random nucleotides. Each CDR3 protein gets one entry after TCRdb re-called the 5' RACE reads with MiXCR. Here the sample spans about 680,000 distinct CDR3 sequences, around 48% being singletons. As to this clonotype: The antigen is undetermined.

Sequencing input: blood. V and J are TRBV20-1 and TRBJ2-5, with a weak D call TRBD1 (6 bases). The last part of the DNA fits TRBJ2-7 better; the J call may be wrong. This TCR came from a woman between 55 and 75 years old in good health. The CDR3: CSAGISNRVPYEQYF. CDR3 sequence (DNA): TGCAGTGCTGGGATCAGTAACAGGGTTCCCTACGAGCAGTACTTC.